One and the same sample provided the 12 T cell receptor beta chains below, sequenced in a study of early T cells in non-severe SARS-CoV-2 infection. TCRdb recomputed calls from the 5' RACE reads with MiXCR, one row per CDR3 protein. The profile shows around 50,000 distinct CDR3 sequences, 7% to 10% of them singletons. Source material: whole blood. These receptor sequences come from an adult who was a healthcare worker with PCR-confirmed SARS-CoV-2 infection or an uninfected control (not recorded which).

This clonotype was recorded at least ten times. As DNA, the CDR3 is TGTGCCAGCAGCCAGGAGGCGGATACAGGGACTAATGAAAAACTGTTTTTT. Protein: CASSQEADTGTNEKLFF. This chain links TRBV4-2 with TRBJ1-4; TRBD1 is a possible D gene (6 bases). Between the trimmed V and J ends, which lost 3 bases and 2 bases, there was a span of 16 bases. This CDR3 spans 17 amino acids. Germline V gives CDR1 LGHNA, CDR2 YNFKEQ.

Ten or more counts support this clonotype. The chain links TRBV2 to TRBJ2-5, with D perhaps matching TRBD1 or TRBD2 (7 bases each). V lost 0 bases and J 3 bases, leaving 11 bases between the germline ends. The length of the CDR3 is 15 residues. CDR1 and CDR2 (germline): SNHLY, FYNNEI. The CDR3 is CASSEARGTEETQYF. DNA of the CDR3: TGTGCCAGCAGTGAAGCGCGGGGGACAGAAGAGACCCAGTACTTC.

By sample fraction, this clonotype is medium-sized (0.01 to 0.1%). As DNA, the CDR3 is TGTGCCAGCAGCTCAACACCGTCTATCTACGAGCAGTACTTC. Translated, it gives CASSSTPSIYEQYF. This chain links TRBV7-9 with TRBJ2-7; D uncertain. The CDR3 is 14 residues long. The V end lost 4 bases, the J end lost 3 bases, and 13 bases lay between the germline ends. CDR1 and CDR2 from the germline V gene are SEHNR and FQNEAQ (reference sequence).

This clonotype was detected many times. This chain joins TRBV5-8 and TRBJ1-1; no clear D. The length of the CDR3 is 11 residues. From germline, CDR1 is SGHTS and CDR2 YDEGEE. Deletions cut 1 base from V and 10 bases from J, with 8 bases between. CDR3 bases: TGTGCCAGCAGCTTGTGGGGTTTAGCTTTCTTT. Amino acid sequence: CASSLWGLAFF.

This clonotype was recorded at least ten times. The rearrangement uses TRBV5-1 and TRBJ2-1; D is perhaps TRBD2 (7 bases). Germline CDR1 SGHRS, CDR2 YFSETQ. CDR3 length: 12 amino acids. Deletions cut 6 bases from V and 9 bases from J, with 13 bases between. CDR3 nucleotide sequence: TGCGCCAGCAACCGGGGGGCCGGTGAGCAGTTCTTC. This codes for CASNRGAGEQFF.

This clonotype was counted ten times or more. The chain joins TRBV24-1 to TRBJ2-1; weak D call: TRBD1 (6 bases). Germline V gene lookup returns CDR1 KGHDR and CDR2 SFDVKD. The CDR3 has 15 amino acids. V lost 7 bases, J lost 0 bases, and 12 bases lay in between. CDR3 protein: CATRPGVGSYNEQFF. As DNA, the CDR3 is TGTGCCACCAGGCCAGGGGTAGGCTCCTACAATGAGCAGTTCTTC.

The table lists this clonotype with many counts. The V call is TRBV18, the J call TRBJ1-2, with TRBD1 matching over 8 bases. Looked up from germline, CDR1 is KGHSH and CDR2 is LQKENI. With 3 bases clipped from V and 4 bases from J, the junction kept 1 base outside the gene matches. The CDR3 runs 13 residues. The CDR3 bases are TGTGCCAGCTCACCCGGGACAGGCTATGGCTACACCTTC. It yields the protein CASSPGTGYGYTF.

This clonotype was seen a handful of times. This rearrangement joins TRBV7-2 to TRBJ2-7, with 10 nucleotides matching TRBD1. The CDR3 totals 13 residues. Germline V lookup: CDR1 SGHTA, CDR2 FQGNSA. V trimming: 1 base; J trimming: 6 bases; junction bases outside the gene matches: 0. CDR3 nucleotide sequence: TGTGCCAGCAGCTTAGGGACAGGGGGCGAGCAGTACTTC. Translating it yields CASSLGTGGEQYF.

Concerning this clonotype: Its ends do not fully match the called genes, so a read error is possible. This rearrangement joins TRBV27 to TRBJ2-7; maybe TRBD2 (6 bases). Germline V gene data show CDR1 as MNHEY and CDR2 as SMNVEV (reference sequence). This CDR3 has 9 amino acids. CDR3 protein: CAPTRDSQF. Written as DNA, the CDR3 is TGTGCTCCTACCCGGGACTCCCAGTTC.

This clonotype was found many times. The chain has TRBV7-3 and TRBJ2-5, with TRBD2 matching 11 bases. The CDR3 extends over 15 amino acids. Germline trimming cut 5 bases from V and 2 bases from J; bases unmatched to any gene: 4. The germline V gene encodes CDR1 SGHTA and CDR2 FQGTGA. CDR3: CASSLLAGVQETQYF. The CDR3 coding sequence is TGTGCCAGCAGCCTACTAGCGGGAGTACAAGAGACCCAGTACTTC.

V is TRBV5-6 and J is TRBJ2-7; 8 positions match TRBD1. This CDR3 has 15 residues. The germline CDR1 and CDR2 sequences are SGHDT and YYEEEE. Losses at the gene ends were 3 bases for V and 3 bases for J; bases not matched to a gene: 8. The CDR3 bases are TGTGCCAGCAGCTCCAGGACAGGGCAGTACTACGAGCAGTACTTC. As protein: CASSSRTGQYYEQYF.

The genes are TRBV5-5 and TRBJ2-3; D might be TRBD1 (5 bases). The CDR3 spans 16 residues. The V end was cut by 4 bases, the J end by 4 bases, with 19 bases between. Germline CDR1 reads SGHKS; CDR2 reads YYEKEE (reference sequence). CDR3 protein: CASSPRPEGVADTQYF. The CDR3 DNA is TGTGCCAGCAGCCCCAGGCCGGAAGGGGTTGCAGATACGCAGTATTTT.